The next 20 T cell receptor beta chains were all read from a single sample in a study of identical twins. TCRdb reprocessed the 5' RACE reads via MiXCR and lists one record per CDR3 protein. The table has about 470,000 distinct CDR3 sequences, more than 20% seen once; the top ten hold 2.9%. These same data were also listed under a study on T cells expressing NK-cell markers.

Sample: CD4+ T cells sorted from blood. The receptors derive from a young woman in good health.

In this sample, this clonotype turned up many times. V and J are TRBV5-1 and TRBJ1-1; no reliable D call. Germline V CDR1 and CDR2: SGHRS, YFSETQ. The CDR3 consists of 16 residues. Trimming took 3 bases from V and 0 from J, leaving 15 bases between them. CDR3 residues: CASSYQGGRLNTEAFF. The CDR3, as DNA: TGCGCCAGCAGCTACCAAGGAGGGAGGCTGAACACTGAAGCTTTCTTT.

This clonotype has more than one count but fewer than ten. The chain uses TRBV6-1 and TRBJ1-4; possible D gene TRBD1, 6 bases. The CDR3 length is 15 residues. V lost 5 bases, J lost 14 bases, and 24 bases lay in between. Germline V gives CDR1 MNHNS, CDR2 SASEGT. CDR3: CASSPSWDNIGRLFF. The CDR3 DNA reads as TGTGCCAGCAGTCCGTCCTGGGACAACATTGGTCGTCTGTTTTTT.

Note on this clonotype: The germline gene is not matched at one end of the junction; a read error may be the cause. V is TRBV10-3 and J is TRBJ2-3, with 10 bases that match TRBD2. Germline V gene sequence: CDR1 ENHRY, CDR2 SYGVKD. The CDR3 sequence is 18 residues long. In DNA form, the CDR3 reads TGCGCCATCAGTGACCCCAGGAAGCGGGGGGGCAAGACAGATACGCAGTATTTT. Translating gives CAISDPRKRGGKTDTQYF.

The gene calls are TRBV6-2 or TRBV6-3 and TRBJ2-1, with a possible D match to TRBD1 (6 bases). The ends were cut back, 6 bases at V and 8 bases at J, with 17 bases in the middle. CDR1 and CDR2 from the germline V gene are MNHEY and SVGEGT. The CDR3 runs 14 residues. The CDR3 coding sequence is TGTGCCAGCAGAAGACAGGCCCTTTGGGATGAGCAGTTCTTC. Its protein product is CASRRQALWDEQFF.

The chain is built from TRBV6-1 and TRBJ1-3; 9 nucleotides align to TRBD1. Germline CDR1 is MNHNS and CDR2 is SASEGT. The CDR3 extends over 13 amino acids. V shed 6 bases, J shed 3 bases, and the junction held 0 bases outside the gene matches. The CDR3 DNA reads TGTGCCAGCAGGACAGGGGGTGGAAACACCATATATTTT. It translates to CASRTGGGNTIYF.

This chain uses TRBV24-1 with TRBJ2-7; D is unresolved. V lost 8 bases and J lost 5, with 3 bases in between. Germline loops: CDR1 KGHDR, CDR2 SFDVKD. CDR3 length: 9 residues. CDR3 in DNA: TGTGCCACCAAAGACGAGCAGTACTTC. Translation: CATKDEQYF.

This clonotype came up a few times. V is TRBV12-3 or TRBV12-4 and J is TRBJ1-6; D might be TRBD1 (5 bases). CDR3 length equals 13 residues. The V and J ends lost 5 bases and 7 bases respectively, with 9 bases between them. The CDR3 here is CASSPRQNSPLHF. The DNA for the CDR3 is TGTGCCAGCAGTCCAAGACAGAATTCACCCCTCCACTTT.

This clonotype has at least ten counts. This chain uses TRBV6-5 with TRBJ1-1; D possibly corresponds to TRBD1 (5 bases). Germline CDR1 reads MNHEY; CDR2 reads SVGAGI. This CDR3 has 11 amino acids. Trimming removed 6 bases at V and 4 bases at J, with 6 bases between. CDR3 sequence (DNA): TGTGCCAGCAGAACAGGCACTGAAGCTTTCTTT. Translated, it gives CASRTGTEAFF.

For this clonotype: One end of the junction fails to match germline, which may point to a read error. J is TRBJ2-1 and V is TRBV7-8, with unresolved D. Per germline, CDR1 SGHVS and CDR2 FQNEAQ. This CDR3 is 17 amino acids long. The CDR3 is CASSLLSARPLYNEQFF. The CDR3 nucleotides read TGTGCCAGCAGCTTATTATCGGCCCGCCCCCTATACAATGAGCAGTTCTTT.

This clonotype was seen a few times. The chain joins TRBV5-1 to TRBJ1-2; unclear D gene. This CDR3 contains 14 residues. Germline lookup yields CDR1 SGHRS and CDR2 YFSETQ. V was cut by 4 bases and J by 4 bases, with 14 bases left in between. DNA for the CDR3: TGCGCCAGCAGCCCCAGGATGGCCGTCTATGGCTACACCTTC. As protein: CASSPRMAVYGYTF.

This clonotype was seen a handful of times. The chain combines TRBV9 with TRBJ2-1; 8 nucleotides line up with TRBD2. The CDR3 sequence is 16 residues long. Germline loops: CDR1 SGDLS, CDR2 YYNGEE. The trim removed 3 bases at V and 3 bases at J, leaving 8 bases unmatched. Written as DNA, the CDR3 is TGTGCCAGCAGCGCTTGGCCGAGCGGGGGCTACAATGAGCAGTTCTTC. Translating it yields CASSAWPSGGYNEQFF. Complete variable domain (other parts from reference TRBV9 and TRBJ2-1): DSGVTQTPKHLITATGQRVTLRCSPRSGDLSVYWYQQSLDQGLQFLIQYYNGEERAKGNILERFSAQQFPDLHSELNLSSLELGDSALYFCASSAWPSGGYNEQFFGPGTRLTVL.

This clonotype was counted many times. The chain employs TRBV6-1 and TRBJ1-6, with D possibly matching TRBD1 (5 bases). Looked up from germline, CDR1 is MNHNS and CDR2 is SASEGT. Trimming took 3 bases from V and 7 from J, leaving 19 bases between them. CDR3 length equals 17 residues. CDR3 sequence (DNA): TGTGCCAGCAGTGAGACCGGAGCGGGAGGGGTAAATTCACCCCTCCACTTT. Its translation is CASSETGAGGVNSPLHF.

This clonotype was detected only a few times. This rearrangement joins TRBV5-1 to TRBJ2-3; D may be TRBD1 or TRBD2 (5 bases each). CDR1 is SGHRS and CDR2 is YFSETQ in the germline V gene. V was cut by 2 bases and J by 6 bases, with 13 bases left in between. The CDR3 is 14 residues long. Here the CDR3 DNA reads TGCGCCAGCAGCTTTCAGGGAGAATGGGATACGCAGTATTTT. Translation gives CASSFQGEWDTQYF.

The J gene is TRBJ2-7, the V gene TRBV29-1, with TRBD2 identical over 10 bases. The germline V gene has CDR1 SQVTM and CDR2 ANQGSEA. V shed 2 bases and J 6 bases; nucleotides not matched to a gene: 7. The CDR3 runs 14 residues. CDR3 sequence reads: CSVEPLAGVGEQYF. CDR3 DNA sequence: TGCAGCGTTGAACCTCTAGCGGGAGTGGGCGAGCAGTACTTC.

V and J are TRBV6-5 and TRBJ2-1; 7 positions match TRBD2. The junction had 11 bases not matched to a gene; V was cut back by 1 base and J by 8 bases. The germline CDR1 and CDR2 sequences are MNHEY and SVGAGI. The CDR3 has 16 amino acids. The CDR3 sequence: CASSYLAGAAGDEQFF. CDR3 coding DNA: TGTGCCAGCAGTTACTTAGCGGGTGCCGCTGGGGATGAGCAGTTCTTC.

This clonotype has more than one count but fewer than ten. The CDR3 sequence is CASTRTLGEVAFF. The CDR3 nucleotides read TGCGCCAGCACCCGGACATTAGGCGAAGTGGCTTTCTTT. The J gene is TRBJ1-1, the V gene TRBV10-2; a possible D gene is TRBD1 (5 bases). CDR1 and CDR2 from the germline V gene are WSHSY and SAAADI. This CDR3 has 13 amino acids. V dropped 7 bases and J dropped 11 bases, with 20 bases sitting between them.

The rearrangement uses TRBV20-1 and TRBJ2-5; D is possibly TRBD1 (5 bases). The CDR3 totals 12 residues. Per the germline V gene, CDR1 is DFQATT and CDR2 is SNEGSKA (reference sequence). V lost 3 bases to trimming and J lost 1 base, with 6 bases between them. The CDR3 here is CSARGPQETQYF. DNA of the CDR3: TGCAGTGCTAGGGGGCCCCAAGAGACCCAGTACTTC.

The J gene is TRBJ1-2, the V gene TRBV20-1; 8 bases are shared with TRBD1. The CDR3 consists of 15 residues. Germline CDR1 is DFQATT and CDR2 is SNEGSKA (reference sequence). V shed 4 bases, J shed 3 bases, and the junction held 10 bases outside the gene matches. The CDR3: CSAIPPGQVHYGYTF. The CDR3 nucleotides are TGCAGTGCTATTCCTCCGGGACAGGTCCACTATGGCTACACCTTC.

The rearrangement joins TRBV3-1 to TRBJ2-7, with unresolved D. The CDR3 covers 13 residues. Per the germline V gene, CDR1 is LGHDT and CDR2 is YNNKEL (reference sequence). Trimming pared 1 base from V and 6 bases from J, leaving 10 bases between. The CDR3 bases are TGTGCCAGCAGCCAAGGGCGGTGGGGCGAGCAGTACTTC. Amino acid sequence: CASSQGRWGEQYF.

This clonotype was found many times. This CDR3 is CSAKRQGDYGYTF. In DNA form, the CDR3 reads TGCAGTGCTAAACGCCAGGGAGACTATGGCTACACCTTC. The chain carries TRBV20-1 and TRBJ1-2; tentative D call: TRBD1 (5 bases). The germline V and J ends were trimmed by 4 bases and 3 bases, with 12 bases remaining between them. This CDR3 has 13 residues. Germline V gene sequence: CDR1 DFQATT, CDR2 SNEGSKA (reference sequence).